The sample holds many counts of the clone carrying this TCR beta chain. One junction end disagrees with the germline gene, perhaps due to a read error. Combining a sample-barcoded 5' primer with a J-beta primer mix, a second PCR ran for roughly 7 to 11 cycles. A minimum of 3 million CDR3-containing paired-end reads was obtained for each sample. TCRdb reprocessed the 5' RACE reads via MiXCR and lists one record per CDR3 protein. The sample yields fewer than 800,000 distinct CDR3 sequences, 32% seen once. This entry belongs to a study of blood T cells in healthy people across ages. The CDR3 sequence is 14 residues long. Per germline, CDR1 LGHNA and CDR2 YNFKEQ.

The sequenced material came from blood. This receptor was identified in a woman of 80 years or more in good health. The V call is TRBV4-2, the J call TRBJ2-5; possible D gene TRBD1, 5 bases. CDR3 DNA sequence: TGTGCCAACAGCCCCGGACATTCCCAAGAGACCCAGTACTTC. Its translation is CANSPGHSQETQYF.